The 30 T cell receptor beta chains below all came from one sample that was sequenced in a study of blood T cell repertoires in COVID-19. Sequencing was performed with immunoSEQ multiplex PCR; in TCRdb, only in-frame clones are kept and a portion is missing. This repertoire shows about 500,000 clones, approximately 88% found once; its top ten account for roughly 8.3%. Specimen: peripheral blood. These receptors all stem from a woman between 45 and 65 years old with COVID-19, enrolled during active disease.

This chain connects TRBV5-5 to TRBJ1-1, with D perhaps TRBD1 (5 bases). The CDR3 runs to 13 residues. Trimming shortened V by 5 bases and J by 10 bases, and 18 bases separated the two germline ends. CDR1 and CDR2 from the germline V gene are SGHKS and YYEKEE (reference sequence). The CDR3 reads CASSSDGGERAFF. Here the CDR3 DNA reads TGTGCCAGCAGTTCTGATGGGGGGGAACGAGCTTTCTTT.

This chain connects TRBV11-3 to TRBJ2-1, with TRBD2 identical over 12 bases. The V segment lost 3 bases and the J segment 4 bases; nucleotides outside the gene matches: 4. This CDR3 comprises 16 residues. Germline V gene data show CDR1 as SGHNT and CDR2 as YENEEA. Here the CDR3 reads CASSFSSGGGYNEQFF. The CDR3 coding sequence is TGTGCCAGCAGCTTCTCTAGCGGGGGGGGTTACAATGAGCAGTTCTTC. The full variable domain, in which reference TRBV11-3 and TRBJ2-1 provide the parts outside the CDR3, is EAGVVQSPRYKIIEKKQPVAFWCNPISGHNTLYWYLQNLGQGPELLIRYENEEAVDDSQLPKDRFSAERLKGVDSTLKIQPAELGDSAVYLCASSFSSGGGYNEQFFGPGTRLTVL.

Details on this clone: The sample has other DNA sequences that encode this CDR3 too. V usage is TRBV12-3 or TRBV12-4 and J usage is TRBJ1-1, with unresolved D. The CDR3 length is 12 residues. V lost 5 bases and J 4 bases, leaving 8 bases between the germline ends. CDR3 region: CASSEGGTEAFF. CDR3 in DNA: TGTGCCAGCAGTGAAGGAGGCACTGAAGCTTTCTTT.

The J gene is TRBJ2-2, the V gene TRBV7-8; 8 nucleotides line up with TRBD1. Looked up from germline, CDR1 is SGHVS and CDR2 is FQNEAQ. Trimming took 5 bases from V and 7 from J; bases not matched to a gene: 6. The CDR3 is 14 residues long. The CDR3 bases are TGTGCCAGCAGCCCCCAGGGGGCGGGCGGGGAGCTGTTTTTT. Its translation: CASSPQGAGGELFF.

The chain links TRBV11-2 to TRBJ2-2, with D possibly matching TRBD2 (6 bases). Trimming removed 5 bases from V and 3 bases from J, with 13 bases in between. CDR3 length equals 15 residues. Germline loops: CDR1 SGHAT, CDR2 FQNNGV. The CDR3 sequence is CASSKRDSDTGELFF. DNA for the CDR3: TGTGCCAGCAGCAAACGGGACTCAGACACCGGGGAGCTGTTTTTT. The full variable domain, with the rest looked up from reference TRBV11-2 and TRBJ2-2, is EAGVAQSPRYKIIEKRQSVAFWCNPISGHATLYWYQQILGQGPKLLIQFQNNGVVDDSQLPKDRFSAERLKGVDSTLKIQPAKLEDSAVYLCASSKRDSDTGELFFGEGSRLTVL.

J is TRBJ2-5 and V is TRBV19; TRBD2 is a possible D gene (5 bases). The V gene lost 11 bases and the J gene lost 1 base, with 23 bases spanning the gap. The CDR3 spans 16 residues. In germline, CDR1 is LNHDA, CDR2 SQIVND (reference sequence). In DNA form, the CDR3 reads TGTGCCTCCTCCCTTCAAAGTGAGGGAGCCCAAGAGACCCAGTACTTC. The encoded protein is CASSLQSEGAQETQYF.

The rearrangement links TRBV5-1 to TRBJ1-5; 9 positions match TRBD1. Germline CDR1 reads SGHRS; CDR2 reads YFSETQ. The CDR3 runs 14 residues. V lost 4 bases and J lost 7; bases outside the gene matches: 6. The CDR3 spells CASSRDRVVQPQHF. The CDR3 nucleotides are TGCGCCAGCAGCCGGGACAGGGTGGTACAGCCCCAGCATTTT.

The gene calls are TRBV10-3 and TRBJ2-3, with TRBD1 matching 7 bases. In germline, CDR1 is ENHRY, CDR2 SYGVKD. The CDR3 runs 17 residues. Germline trimming cut 0 bases from V and 4 bases from J; bases unmatched to any gene: 10. In DNA, the CDR3 is TGTGCCATCAGTGAGTCCGAGACAGGGAGTGGGGCAGATACGCAGTATTTT. Amino acid sequence: CAISESETGSGADTQYF.

J is TRBJ1-5 and V is TRBV27, with a tentative D call TRBD1 (6 bases). Germline assignment: CDR1 MNHEY and CDR2 SMNVEV (reference sequence). Trimming left V 5 bases short and J 9 bases short, with 17 bases between. The CDR3 has 14 amino acids. CDR3 protein: CASSLRQVLTPQHF. The DNA for the CDR3 is TGTGCCAGCAGTCTTCGACAGGTGTTAACGCCCCAGCATTTT.

The genes are TRBV18 and TRBJ1-1; 8 bases agree with TRBD1. CDR3 length: 16 residues. Germline V gives CDR1 KGHSH, CDR2 LQKENI. J gave up 4 bases and V 3 bases, and 10 bases lay outside the gene matches. This chain's CDR3 is CASSPPRSQGGTEAFF. For the CDR3, the DNA is TGTGCCAGCTCACCTCCCCGGTCACAGGGGGGCACTGAAGCTTTCTTT.

This chain uses TRBV5-1 with TRBJ1-1; D is uncertain. Looked up from germline, CDR1 is SGHRS and CDR2 is YFSETQ. V was trimmed by 0 bases and J by 0 bases, leaving 9 bases between them. This CDR3 has 15 residues. The CDR3: CASSLGGWLNTEAFF. CDR3 nucleotides: TGCGCCAGCAGCTTGGGAGGTTGGTTGAACACTGAAGCTTTCTTT.

J is TRBJ2-2 and V is TRBV6-5; D is undetermined. The CDR3 runs 12 residues. The germline V and J ends were trimmed by 10 bases and 5 bases, with 11 bases remaining between them. Germline CDR1 reads MNHEY; CDR2 reads SVGAGI. For the CDR3, the DNA is TGTGCCACCACCGTCCGGACCGGGGAGCTGTTTTTT. It yields the protein CATTVRTGELFF.

There are a few counts of this clone. This chain uses TRBV5-1 with TRBJ1-4; 9 bases map to TRBD1. The ends lost 4 bases at V and 1 base at J; junction bases unmatched: 5. Germline loops: CDR1 SGHRS, CDR2 YFSETQ. The CDR3 spans 16 residues. The CDR3 DNA reads TGCGCCAGCAGCGGGGACAGGGTAGGAACTAATGAAAAACTGTTTTTT. Protein sequence: CASSGDRVGTNEKLFF.

The V gene is TRBV12-3 or TRBV12-4, the J gene TRBJ2-2; D call uncertain. V shed 3 bases and J shed 8 bases, with 10 bases lying between them. This CDR3 is 13 amino acids long. The CDR3 bases are TGTGCCAGCAGTTTGATTCAGAGGGGGGAGCTGTTTTTT. Translating gives CASSLIQRGELFF.

V gene TRBV6-6 combines with J gene TRBJ2-3; 10 nucleotides match TRBD2. There are 17 residues in the CDR3. V shed 6 bases, J shed 6 bases, and the junction held 15 bases outside the gene matches. Per germline, CDR1 MNHNY and CDR2 SVGAGI (reference sequence). CDR3 amino acids: CASRRSGGASILDTQYF. The CDR3 nucleotides are TGTGCCAGCAGACGAAGCGGGGGGGCCTCCATACTCGATACGCAGTATTTT.

The chain combines TRBV5-4 with TRBJ1-6; TRBD1 matches 8 bases. Germline V gene sequence: CDR1 SGHNT, CDR2 YYREEE (reference sequence). The CDR3 loop spans 15 amino acids. V was clipped by 3 bases and J by 10 bases; unmatched bases: 9. CDR3 sequence reads: CASSSSQGVRSPLHF. CDR3 DNA: TGTGCCAGCAGCTCCTCACAGGGGGTTAGGTCACCCCTCCACTTT.

V and J are TRBV12-5 and TRBJ2-5; maybe TRBD1 (6 bases). V lost 6 bases, J lost 2 bases, and 10 bases lay in between. Germline V gives CDR1 LGHNT, CDR2 FRNRAP. The CDR3 is 13 residues long. The CDR3 DNA reads TGTGCTAGTGGACGGACAGATCAAGAGACCCAGTACTTC. This codes for CASGRTDQETQYF.

V and J are TRBV2 and TRBJ2-7; D perhaps matches TRBD1 (5 bases). Deletions cut 7 bases from V and 5 bases from J, with 15 bases between. The CDR3 runs to 13 residues. CDR1 is SNHLY, CDR2 FYNNEI, per germline. CDR3 protein: CASNQGNVNEQYF. The CDR3 DNA sequence: TGTGCCAGCAATCAGGGTAATGTTAACGAGCAGTACTTC. The entire variable domain, with the rest obtained from reference TRBV2 and TRBJ2-7, is as follows: EPEVTQTPSHQVTQMGQEVILRCVPISNHLYFYWYRQILGQKVEFLVSFYNNEISEKSEIFDDQFSVERPDGSNFTLKIRSTKLEDSAMYFCASNQGNVNEQYFGPGTRLTVT.

The chain combines TRBV29-1 with TRBJ2-3, with 7 bases identical to TRBD1. The V gene end was trimmed by 2 bases and the J gene end by 2 bases; junction bases not matched to a gene: 4. The CDR3 spans 14 residues. Germline lookup yields CDR1 SQVTM and CDR2 ANQGSEA. Here the CDR3 DNA reads TGCAGCGTTGAAAGGGACAGCCCCACAGATACGCAGTATTTT. It yields the protein CSVERDSPTDTQYF.

This rearrangement joins TRBV27 to TRBJ2-3; tentative D call: TRBD2 (5 bases). The germline V and J ends were trimmed by 10 bases and 5 bases, with 13 bases remaining between them. The CDR3 runs 12 residues. Germline V gives CDR1 MNHEY, CDR2 SMNVEV (reference sequence). The CDR3 DNA is TGTGCCACCGGAGGTACGGGAGATACGCAGTATTTT. It encodes CATGGTGDTQYF.

This chain joins TRBV7-9 and TRBJ1-1, with 7 positions matching TRBD1. J was trimmed by 6 bases and V by 7 bases; bases with no gene match: 5. In germline, CDR1 is SEHNR, CDR2 FQNEAQ (reference sequence). The CDR3 covers 12 residues. The CDR3 DNA sequence: TGTGCCAGCACCATACAGGGGTCTGAAGCTTTCTTT. This translates into CASTIQGSEAFF.

The gene calls are TRBV7-8 and TRBJ2-7, with D possibly matching TRBD2 (6 bases). This CDR3 has 15 residues. Germline CDR1 is SGHVS and CDR2 is FQNEAQ. Trimming left V 2 bases short and J 2 bases short, with 13 bases between. DNA of the CDR3: TGTGCCAGCAGCTTAAGGGATAGCGGACCCTACGAGCAGTACTTC. It yields the protein CASSLRDSGPYEQYF.

The rearrangement joins TRBV6-5 to TRBJ1-1; D is ambiguous. The CDR3 extends over 13 amino acids. The V end was cut by 5 bases, the J end by 1 base, with 8 bases between. Germline V CDR1 and CDR2: MNHEY, SVGAGI. CDR3 protein: CASSLTRNTEAFF. As DNA, the CDR3 is TGTGCCAGCAGTCTGACAAGGAACACTGAAGCTTTCTTT.

Points on this clone: This sample also contains other DNA sequences that code for the same CDR3. The chain joins TRBV2 to TRBJ1-1; D remains ambiguous. Germline V CDR1 and CDR2: SNHLY, FYNNEI. The CDR3 consists of 13 residues. Trimming removed 4 bases from V and 1 base from J, with 7 bases in between. Written as DNA, the CDR3 is TGTGCCAGCAGTGTCTCAGGGAACACTGAAGCTTTCTTT. Its protein product is CASSVSGNTEAFF.

This clone was seen just once. The chain joins TRBV30 to TRBJ1-2; no reliable D call. Germline assignment: CDR1 GTSNPN and CDR2 SVGIG (reference sequence). The CDR3 runs 13 residues. The germline V and J ends were trimmed by 0 bases and 8 bases, with 13 bases remaining between them. In DNA, the CDR3 is TGTGCCTGGAGTGTAGGAGCCCATCGGGGCTACACCTTC. Its protein product is CAWSVGAHRGYTF. Full variable domain (outside the CDR3, taken from reference TRBV30 and TRBJ1-2): SQTIHQWPATLVQPVGSPLSLECTVEGTSNPNLYWYRQAAGRGLQLLFYSVGIGQISSEVPQNLSASRPQDRQFILSSKKLLLSDSGFYLCAWSVGAHRGYTFGSGTRLTVV.

The V gene is TRBV27, the J gene TRBJ1-5; no firm D call. The CDR3 has 13 amino acids. CDR1 and CDR2 from the germline V gene are MNHEY and SMNVEV (reference sequence). V gave up 5 bases and J gave up 9 bases, with 14 bases separating them. The chain's CDR3 is CASSGIAGGPQHF. CDR3 nucleotide sequence: TGTGCCAGCAGTGGGATTGCCGGAGGGCCCCAGCATTTT.

The V and J genes are TRBV10-3 and TRBJ1-6; 7 bases match TRBD1. The CDR3 has 16 residues. V shed 6 bases and J 6 bases; nucleotides not matched to a gene: 11. Germline-derived CDR1 and CDR2 are ENHRY and SYGVKD. The CDR3 reads CAISLDRDSFNSPLHF. CDR3 DNA: TGTGCCATCAGCTTGGACCGGGACAGCTTTAATTCACCCCTCCACTTT.

The chain recombines TRBV13 with TRBJ2-3; D not certain. Trimming removed 8 bases at V and 0 bases at J, with 18 bases between. The CDR3 covers 16 residues. Looked up from germline, CDR1 is PRHDT and CDR2 is FYEKMQ (reference sequence). CDR3 sequence (DNA): TGTGCCAGCTCGGAACGACTGACGTCTAGCACAGATACGCAGTATTTT. This translates into CASSERLTSSTDTQYF.

This chain uses TRBV7-2 with TRBJ2-3; the D gene is possibly TRBD2 (5 bases). This CDR3 comprises 12 residues. In germline, CDR1 is SGHTA, CDR2 FQGNSA. V was pared by 3 bases and J by 6 bases, with 7 bases between. The CDR3, as DNA: TGTGCCAGCAGCTTCTTAGCGGATACGCAGTATTTT. As protein: CASSFLADTQYF.

The chain links TRBV11-2 to TRBJ2-1; D possibly corresponds to TRBD2 (6 bases). This CDR3 contains 16 residues. In germline, CDR1 is SGHAT, CDR2 FQNNGV. V was cut by 5 bases and J by 7 bases, with 21 bases left in between. Here the CDR3 DNA reads TGTGCCAGCAGCCGTTCAAGGGCGGGGAGCTTTAATGAGCAGTTCTTC. It is translated as CASSRSRAGSFNEQFF.